This T cell receptor (beta chain) was captured by sequencing in a study of blood T cell repertoires in COVID-19 (dated by TCRdb to the early 2020s). Study-wide context: The collaborator samples originated in the United States, Italy and Spain and spanned the acute and convalescent phases of COVID-19. The prospective study material was composed of cDNA or gDNA derived from T cells, B-cell-depleted T cells, or PBMCs. Subjects who had been exposed to COVID-19, were actively infected with it, or had recovered from it provided the deeply sampled blood TCRbeta repertoires that made up the dataset. The repertoires were released in a freely available public database meant as a resource for research on the immune response to SARS-CoV-2. Samples came from the ongoing ImmuneRACE study (first 160 participants) plus 1,254 subjects from 6 global collaborators. The sample metadata nearly always contained a de-identified subject ID, COVID-19 status, age in years and sex. Where HLA class I and class II types were available, the types were taken from metadata supplied by the sample provider, not from assay-based typing. The full study reports these points: Clinical and demographic metadata were provided uncurated, with the amount varying by source and participant.

Another Seattle source contributed samples from volunteer blood donors who had recovered from COVID-19. Whole blood was collected in K2EDTA tubes by collaborating institutions according to the institutions' own protocols. For TCRbeta analysis, collaborators shipped samples in one of three forms: frozen whole blood, isolated PBMCs, or DNA extracted from either of those sample types. Remarks on this clone: This clone's antigen is unknown. The sample holds no much larger clone one base away, and base qualities are not on file. Other nucleotide sequences from this sample produce the same CDR3.

Inclusive of the bounding cysteine and phenylalanine, the CDR3 is 13 residues long. Only CDR3 DNA is held: 39 bases, read in frame from base 1. The germline V gene provides CDR1 MDHEN and CDR2 SYDVKM. For this chain, trimming is 5 bases at the V end and 5 bases at the J end, and the number of junction bases without a gene match is 4. The immunoSEQ Assay, a bias-controlled multiplex PCR, was used to amplify TCRbeta CDR3 regions from genomic DNA. Concerning the study's data processing: The number of nucleated cells in each sample was estimated by amplification of reference gene primers within the assay. Sequence reads were collapsed and filtered to measure the absolute abundance of every unique TCRbeta CDR3 rearrangement. For each sample, productive Simpson clonality was calculated as the square root of Simpson's diversity index across productive rearrangements. TCRdb took over this immuneACCESS table, retaining in-frame rearrangements with V and J assigned. Such tables are incomplete; in checked studies, under half of the missing clones stem from an unresolved V gene, and the remainder is unexplained. D and trimming were read from the DNA, whereas the V and J calls and clone size are those reported in that table. In all, the sample holds hundreds of thousands of clones, and around 87% of those were seen once. 2% to 2.5% of the sample is in the top ten clones.

What was sequenced was peripheral blood. Here the chain combines TRBV28 and TRBJ1-2, with 8 bases matching TRBD1. The sequence derives from a woman aged 25 to 45 who had recovered from COVID-19. The DNA sequence follows: TGTGCCAGCAGTCCAGGGGGCGCGTATGGCTACACCTTC. Its translation is CASSPGGAYGYTF.